Below are 12 T cell receptor beta chains sequenced from a single sample in a study of blood T cell repertoires in COVID-19. Here immunoSEQ multiplex PCR was the method, and the copy in TCRdb shows in-frame clones only, minus some. The table lists about 130,000 clones, 84% of them singletons, with approximately 45% in the top ten. The sequenced sample consisted of peripheral blood. These receptors came from a human donor in a cohort sampled during active COVID-19.

V is TRBV7-2 and J is TRBJ1-1; tentatively, D is TRBD1 (6 bases). This CDR3 spans 14 amino acids. Trimming removed 1 base at V and 4 bases at J, with 10 bases between. Per the germline V gene, CDR1 is SGHTA and CDR2 is FQGNSA. CDR3 coding DNA: TGTGCCAGCAGCTTAGTGGAAGGGGGCACTGAAGCTTTCTTT. Protein: CASSLVEGGTEAFF.

The chain employs TRBV10-3 and TRBJ1-1, with D perhaps matching TRBD1 (6 bases). The V gene lost 6 bases and the J gene lost 1 base, with 15 bases spanning the gap. There are 15 residues in the CDR3. Germline-derived CDR1 and CDR2 are ENHRY and SYGVKD. The CDR3, as DNA: TGTGCCATCAGAGAACAGGGCTTGTCGAACACTGAAGCTTTCTTT. Translation: CAIREQGLSNTEAFF.

This sequence joins TRBV28 and TRBJ1-1; no reliable D call. This CDR3 contains 11 residues. Germline-derived CDR1 and CDR2 are MDHEN and SYDVKM. Trimming shortened V by 6 bases and J by 11 bases, and 13 bases separated the two germline ends. Here the CDR3 reads CASSRLDRAFF. CDR3 bases: TGTGCCAGCAGCAGACTAGATCGGGCTTTCTTT.

The chain carries TRBV11-2 and TRBJ2-1; the match to TRBD2 covers 16 bases. This CDR3 region has 17 residues. Looked up from germline, CDR1 is SGHAT and CDR2 is FQNNGV. Unmatched junction bases numbered 5, after V lost 4 bases and J lost 5 bases. This CDR3 reads CASSSGLAGGADNEQFF. CDR3 DNA: TGTGCCAGCAGCTCGGGACTAGCGGGGGGGGCTGACAATGAGCAGTTCTTC.

This chain uses TRBV4-1 with TRBJ2-1; a possible D gene is TRBD1 (5 bases). Trimming shortened V by 0 bases and J by 3 bases, and 9 bases separated the two germline ends. The CDR3 is 15 amino acids. Germline assignment: CDR1 MGHRA and CDR2 YSYEKL. For the CDR3, the DNA is TGCGCCAGCAGCCAAGAGAGGCAGGGCTACAATGAGCAGTTCTTC. Protein sequence: CASSQERQGYNEQFF.

V usage is TRBV2 and J usage is TRBJ2-5; the match to TRBD1 covers 8 bases. This CDR3 comprises 14 residues. Germline trimming cut 1 base from V and 4 bases from J; bases unmatched to any gene: 2. The germline V gene encodes CDR1 SNHLY and CDR2 FYNNEI. As DNA, the CDR3 is TGTGCCAGCAGTGAAGGAGACAGGGGAGAGACCCAGTACTTC. It codes for CASSEGDRGETQYF.

J is TRBJ2-1 and V is TRBV7-2; 11 positions match TRBD1. Germline CDR1 is SGHTA and CDR2 is FQGNSA. The CDR3 loop spans 15 amino acids. V lost 5 bases, J lost 4 bases, and 4 bases stayed unmatched. The CDR3 loop reads CASSTDRGQYNEQFF. Written as DNA, the CDR3 is TGTGCCAGCAGCACGGACAGGGGGCAGTACAATGAGCAGTTCTTC.

A single count supports this clone. The J gene is TRBJ1-1, the V gene TRBV11-3; 8 bases match TRBD1. V lost 8 bases, J lost 6 bases, and 14 bases stayed unmatched. CDR1 and CDR2 from the germline V gene are SGHNT and YENEEA. The CDR3 consists of 15 residues. The CDR3 region is CASGGTGTFNAEAFF. In DNA form, the CDR3 reads TGTGCCAGCGGAGGGACAGGAACCTTCAACGCTGAAGCTTTCTTT.

CDR3: CSAELGEQFF. The CDR3 DNA reads TGCAGTGCGGAGTTGGGTGAGCAGTTCTTC. The V and J genes are TRBV20-1 and TRBJ2-1; unclear D gene. Germline V gives CDR1 DFQATT, CDR2 SNEGSKA (reference sequence). V lost 6 bases and J lost 9, with 9 bases in between. The CDR3 has 10 amino acids.

CDR3 coding DNA: TGTGCCAGCAGCCCAAGCTCCGATACGCAGTATTTT. The encoded protein is CASSPSSDTQYF. J is TRBJ2-3 and V is TRBV7-2, with D unclear. The V and J ends lost 5 bases and 6 bases respectively, with 9 bases between them. The CDR3 extends over 12 amino acids. CDR1 is SGHTA, CDR2 FQGNSA, per germline.

This clone was observed once. The chain is built from TRBV29-1 and TRBJ2-1; TRBD2 aligns across 12 bases. The CDR3 consists of 13 residues. J lost 5 bases, V lost 6 bases, and 2 bases had no gene match. Germline loops: CDR1 SQVTM, CDR2 ANQGSEA. CDR3 nucleotide sequence: TGCAGCGTGACTAGCGGGAGAAACAATGAGCAGTTCTTC. It specifies CSVTSGRNNEQFF.

This clone was counted only a few times. This rearrangement joins TRBV12-3 or TRBV12-4 to TRBJ2-5; a possible D gene is TRBD1 (5 bases). V lost 5 bases and J lost 5, with 12 bases in between. The length of the CDR3 is 13 residues. In DNA, the CDR3 is TGTGCCAGCAGTGCCTTAGGGGTGGAGACCCAGTACTTC. Encoded protein: CASSALGVETQYF.